Below, 10 T cell receptor beta chains from the same sample are listed, as sequenced in a study of T cells in Graves' hyperthyroidism and ophthalmopathy. TCR beta CDR3 regions were amplified from RNA transcripts. The TCR CDR3 was amplified in a first-round RT-PCR using the HTBI primer set. MiXCR, applied by TCRdb to the multiplex PCR reads, yields one record per CDR3 protein. The sample gives a few hundred thousand distinct CDR3 sequences, around 18% of which show up once; roughly a sixth is in the top ten. Source material: blood. Every receptor here comes from a middle-aged woman with Graves' ophthalmopathy.

Concerning this clonotype: A clone one base away is much larger, so this may be a read error. In this CDR3 the conserved last residue, phenylalanine or tryptophan, is missing, so a read error is likely. This chain joins TRBV29-1 and TRBJ2-7; a possible D gene is TRBD1 (6 bases). The CDR3 loop spans 12 amino acids. V was cut by 5 bases and J by 2 bases, with 10 bases left in between. Looked up from germline, CDR1 is SQVTM and CDR2 is ANQGSEA. The chain's CDR3 is CSVSPGAYEQYC. In DNA, the CDR3 is TGCAGCGTTTCTCCAGGGGCCTACGAGCAGTACTGC.

This clonotype was seen repeatedly, ten times or more. The chain recombines TRBV7-2 with TRBJ2-5, with D possibly called TRBD1 or TRBD2 (5 bases each). This CDR3 contains 15 residues. CDR1 and CDR2 from the germline V gene are SGHTA and FQGNSA. The V end lost 2 bases, the J end lost 2 bases, and 12 bases lay between the germline ends. The CDR3 protein is CASSLSVWGQETQYF. DNA of the CDR3: TGTGCCAGCAGCTTAAGCGTGTGGGGGCAAGAGACCCAGTACTTC.

This clonotype was recorded many times. A read error is possible here, since a much larger clone lies one base away. The rearrangement links TRBV28 to TRBJ2-7, with D perhaps TRBD1 or TRBD2 (5 bases each). Trimming left V 3 bases short and J 6 bases short, with 15 bases between. The germline V gene encodes CDR1 MDHEN and CDR2 SYDVKM. The CDR3 contains 14 residues. CDR3 amino acids: CASSFSDGGGEQYF. The CDR3 DNA follows: TGTGCCAGCAGTTTTTCGGACGGTGGGGGCGAGCAGTACTTC.

This clonotype was seen ten or more times. A much larger clone differs by one base, so this may be a read error. This chain joins TRBV14 and TRBJ1-2, with TRBD1 matching over 8 bases. This CDR3 has 12 residues. V lost 6 bases, J lost 4 bases, and 1 base stayed unmatched. Germline-derived CDR1 and CDR2 are SGHDN and FVKESK. The CDR3 region has the DNA TGTGCCAGCAGTGACAGGGGCTATGGCTACACCTTC. Its protein is CASSDRGYGYTF.

This clonotype has ten or more counts. The chain carries TRBV27 and TRBJ2-7, with D tentatively TRBD2 (6 bases). The V gene's germline CDR1 is MNHEY and CDR2 SMNVEV (reference sequence). V lost 8 bases, J lost 4 bases, and 21 bases lay in between. There are 15 residues in the CDR3. CDR3 sequence (DNA): TGTGCCAGCTCGTTGTATGGCGGGATATCGTACGAGCAGTACTTC. Translated: CASSLYGGISYEQYF.

This clonotype was detected a few times. The chain uses TRBV27 and TRBJ2-2, with D possibly TRBD1 on 6 matching bases. Germline V CDR1 and CDR2: MNHEY, SMNVEV (reference sequence). The CDR3 spans 16 residues. Deletions cut 2 bases from V and 1 base from J, with 11 bases between. The CDR3 DNA reads TGTGCCAGCAGTTTAAATTGGGGACAGAACACCGGGGAGCTGTTTTTT. Protein: CASSLNWGQNTGELFF.

This clonotype has only a few counts. The chain links TRBV11-2 to TRBJ2-4; D might be TRBD2 (6 bases). Germline V gene data show CDR1 as SGHAT and CDR2 as FQNNGV. The CDR3 is 19 amino acids. The germline V and J ends were trimmed by 1 base and 0 bases, with 19 bases remaining between them. The CDR3 region is CASSLVGWTGVGAKNIQYF. The CDR3 DNA follows: TGTGCCAGCAGCTTAGTTGGATGGACGGGAGTAGGAGCCAAAAACATTCAGTACTTC.

This clonotype was seen many times. The chain carries TRBV5-1 and TRBJ1-1; D unclear. Germline V gene data show CDR1 as SGHRS and CDR2 as YFSETQ. This CDR3 comprises 18 residues. Trimming pared 0 bases from V and 4 bases from J, leaving 22 bases between. The DNA of the CDR3 is TGCGCCAGCAGCTTGGCGGGCACTTTAGGCAATTTTGGCACTGAAGCTTTCTTT. It yields the protein CASSLAGTLGNFGTEAFF.

This clonotype was recorded at least ten times. The V gene is TRBV6-2 or TRBV6-3, the J gene TRBJ2-7, with D possibly being TRBD2 (5 bases). The CDR3 runs 13 residues. The V gene's germline CDR1 is MNHEY and CDR2 SVGEGT. Trimming took 8 bases from V and 7 from J, leaving 18 bases between them. The CDR3 coding sequence is TGTGCCAGCTTTGGTTCCCTCGGGATGGAGCAGTACTTC. Translated: CASFGSLGMEQYF.

This clonotype was seen at least ten times. The genes are TRBV2 and TRBJ2-3; 9 bases line up with TRBD2. Looked up from germline, CDR1 is SNHLY and CDR2 is FYNNEI. V lost 5 bases to trimming and J lost 6 bases; unmatched junction nucleotides: 12. The CDR3 covers 16 residues. CDR3 protein: CASSYLSGSGRDTQYF. Written as DNA, the CDR3 is TGTGCCAGCAGTTATCTTAGCGGGAGTGGGCGGGATACGCAGTATTTT.